This record covers a single T cell receptor beta chain. The data were obtained in a study of blood T cells in healthy people across ages. Using a J-beta primer mix together with a sample-barcoded 5' primer, a second PCR was run for about 6 to 11 cycles. Each CDR3 protein gets one entry after TCRdb re-called the 5' RACE reads with MiXCR. The profile shows roughly 1,700,000 distinct CDR3 sequences, under 30% of them singletons. The V and J ends lost 6 bases and 2 bases respectively, with 15 bases between them. CDR3 length equals 15 residues. Germline V gene lookup returns CDR1 SGHTA and CDR2 FQGNSA. This chain joins TRBV7-2 and TRBJ2-3, with no clear D. The specimen was blood. This receptor was identified in a woman between 25 and 40 years old in good health. The CDR3 DNA reads as TGTGCCAGCAGTCCAGGTGCCACCGACACAGATACGCAGTATTTT. Translation gives CASSPGATDTDTQYF.